These 25 T cell receptor beta chains were all obtained from the same sample, sequenced in a study of T cell repertoires in cytomegalovirus infection. Their antigens are not known. Each CDR3 protein gets one entry after TCRdb re-called the reads with MiXCR. In the table there are about 340,000 distinct CDR3 sequences, approximately 32% of which are singletons. The source was cultured PBMCs, collected from culture after CMV antigen stimulation. The source of these receptors is a human donor in good health (CMV status not recorded). Some clones in this sample may be carry-over from other donors' samples.

This clonotype was found once. The CDR3 region is CASSYSRDTVKPQHF. The CDR3, as DNA: TGTGCCAGCAGTTACTCCCGGGACACCGTAAAGCCCCAGCATTTT. The chain recombines TRBV6-8 with TRBJ1-5, with a possible D match to TRBD1 (6 bases). Germline CDR1 is MNHGY and CDR2 is SAAAGT. CDR3 length: 15 amino acids. Trimming stripped 0 bases from V and 8 bases from J, with 14 bases between.

This clonotype was recorded at least ten times. The chain links TRBV7-8 to TRBJ1-1; possible D gene TRBD1, 5 bases. The CDR3 runs to 14 residues. The V gene's germline CDR1 is SGHVS and CDR2 FQNEAQ. The V end was cut by 3 bases, the J end by 8 bases, with 16 bases between. CDR3: CASSFSRQLLEAFF. In DNA form, the CDR3 reads TGTGCCAGCAGCTTCTCTAGACAGCTGCTCGAAGCTTTCTTT.

V is TRBV29-1 and J is TRBJ2-1; perhaps TRBD1 as D (5 bases). This CDR3 has 15 amino acids. Trimming left V 7 bases short and J 5 bases short, with 21 bases between. Per the germline V gene, CDR1 is SQVTM and CDR2 is ANQGSEA. In DNA, the CDR3 is TGCAGCGCTCCCCGACAGTCATCCTCAAACAATGAGCAGTTCTTC. Translated, it gives CSAPRQSSSNNEQFF.

This clonotype has a handful of counts. The V gene is TRBV6-5, the J gene TRBJ2-1; possible D gene TRBD1, 6 bases. The germline V gene has CDR1 MNHEY and CDR2 SVGAGI. CDR3 size: 14 residues. V lost 0 bases and J 9 bases, leaving 12 bases between the germline ends. CDR3 region: CASSYSGDISEQFF. The CDR3 DNA reads TGTGCCAGCAGTTACTCCGGGGACATATCTGAGCAGTTCTTC.

This clonotype was recorded many times. The rearrangement links TRBV28 to TRBJ2-7; 7 bases match TRBD1. In germline, CDR1 is MDHEN, CDR2 SYDVKM. The ends lost 2 bases at V and 5 bases at J; junction bases unmatched: 12. The CDR3 has 16 amino acids. The CDR3 DNA is TGTGCCAGCAGTTTAACGGGACAGTCCGCCCCCCACGAGCAGTACTTC. It translates to CASSLTGQSAPHEQYF.

V gene TRBV11-2 combines with J gene TRBJ1-1; no clear D. V shed 4 bases and J shed 0 bases, with 15 bases lying between them. Germline loops: CDR1 SGHAT, CDR2 FQNNGV. The CDR3 length is 16 residues. DNA of the CDR3: TGTGCCAGCAGCTCATTCCTCTCGGCTATGAACACTGAAGCTTTCTTT. The encoded protein is CASSSFLSAMNTEAFF.

The rearrangement joins TRBV28 to TRBJ1-1; 9 bases fit TRBD1. Per the germline V gene, CDR1 is MDHEN and CDR2 is SYDVKM. The CDR3 runs to 14 residues. The J segment lost 4 bases and the V segment lost 5 bases, leaving 5 bases of the junction unmatched. CDR3 in amino acids: CASSDPQGATEAFF. The CDR3, as DNA: TGTGCCAGCAGTGACCCACAGGGGGCCACTGAAGCTTTCTTT. Variable domain in full (rest from reference TRBV28 and TRBJ1-1): DVKVTQSSRYLVKRTGEKVFLECVQDMDHENMFWYRQDPGLGLRLIYFSYDVKMKEKGDIPEGYSVSREKKERFSLILESASTNQTSMYLCASSDPQGATEAFFGQGTRLTVV.

The table lists this clonotype with a few counts. The chain employs TRBV6-8 and TRBJ1-1; 8 bases align to TRBD1. With V trimmed by 5 bases and J by 8 bases, 13 bases remained unmatched. The CDR3 has 15 amino acids. The germline gives CDR1 MNHGY, CDR2 SAAAGT. The CDR3 region has the DNA TGTGCCAGCAGTGCGAGGACAGGGTCGTTTAGAGAAGCTTTCTTT. Protein sequence: CASSARTGSFREAFF.

The chain couples TRBV12-5 to TRBJ1-3; D remains ambiguous. CDR1 is LGHNT and CDR2 is FRNRAP in the germline V gene. V was clipped by 1 base and J by 8 bases, with 21 bases between them. This CDR3 contains 17 residues. The DNA of the CDR3 is TGTGCTAGTGGTTTGGAGTGGGCAGGCCAAAACGGGCACACCATATATTTT. Translated, it gives CASGLEWAGQNGHTIYF.

V gene TRBV7-3 combines with J gene TRBJ2-1; 8 bases align to TRBD1. The CDR3 runs to 15 residues. V trimming: 6 bases; J trimming: 6 bases; junction bases outside the gene matches: 10. Looked up from germline, CDR1 is SGHTA and CDR2 is FQGTGA. CDR3 nucleotides: TGTGCCAGCAGGAAAGGACAGGGCCCGCGCAATGAGCAGTTCTTC. It codes for CASRKGQGPRNEQFF.

The chain carries TRBV6-1 and TRBJ1-5; D is unclear. The CDR3 runs 18 residues. V was clipped by 5 bases and J by 4 bases, with 24 bases between them. CDR1 and CDR2 from the germline V gene are MNHNS and SASEGT. Here the CDR3 reads CASSPHTPYSQENQPQHF. The CDR3, as DNA: TGTGCCAGCAGTCCACACACGCCTTACTCCCAGGAGAATCAGCCCCAGCATTTT.

This clonotype has more than one count but fewer than ten. The chain carries TRBV3-1 and TRBJ1-4; D remains unclear. The germline V gene has CDR1 LGHDT and CDR2 YNNKEL (reference sequence). Trimming took off 4 bases at V and 0 bases at J, with 12 bases between the two ends. The CDR3 extends over 16 amino acids. The CDR3 reads CASSPEVAATNEKLFF. CDR3 coding DNA: TGTGCCAGCAGCCCCGAAGTGGCTGCAACTAATGAAAAACTGTTTTTT.

The chain has TRBV27 and TRBJ1-6; a possible D gene is TRBD1 (5 bases). The CDR3 totals 15 residues. The V end lost 7 bases, the J end lost 6 bases, and 16 bases lay between the germline ends. Per the germline V gene, CDR1 is MNHEY and CDR2 is SMNVEV (reference sequence). The CDR3 spells CASTPLGQANSPLHF. The CDR3 DNA reads TGTGCCAGCACTCCACTGGGGCAAGCTAATTCACCCCTCCACTTT.

The chain is built from TRBV12-3 or TRBV12-4 and TRBJ2-3; D might be TRBD2 (7 bases). The V end lost 7 bases, the J end lost 8 bases, and 22 bases lay between the germline ends. The CDR3 runs to 15 residues. The CDR3 loop reads CASTYLSFGGATQYF. CDR3 DNA sequence: TGTGCCAGCACCTACCTTTCATTTGGGGGGGCTACGCAGTATTTT.

The J gene is TRBJ2-4, the V gene TRBV28, with 7 bases aligning to TRBD1. J gave up 2 bases and V 6 bases, and 7 bases lay outside the gene matches. The CDR3 consists of 15 residues. In germline, CDR1 is MDHEN, CDR2 SYDVKM. CDR3 region: CASRTGTVTKNIQYF. Here the CDR3 DNA reads TGTGCCAGCAGAACCGGGACAGTAACCAAAAACATTCAGTACTTC.

This sequence joins TRBV7-8 and TRBJ2-7, with TRBD2 matching over 7 bases. V gave up 7 bases and J gave up 0 bases; unmatched junction bases: 12. From germline, CDR1 is SGHVS and CDR2 FQNEAQ. The CDR3 has 16 residues. CDR3 DNA sequence: TGTGCCAGCACCATAGGCGGCGGGACTACCTCCTACGAGCAGTACTTC. It specifies CASTIGGGTTSYEQYF.

The sample holds one count of this clonotype. V and J are TRBV6-7 and TRBJ2-7; the match to TRBD2 covers 10 bases. TRBV6-7 is an ORF; its function is uncertain. Germline trimming cut 6 bases from V and 2 bases from J; bases unmatched to any gene: 7. CDR3 length equals 15 residues. The CDR3 DNA sequence: TGTGCCAGCAGCCGTGGACTAGCGGAGACCTACGAGCAGTACTTC. Protein product: CASSRGLAETYEQYF.

The chain is built from TRBV12-3 or TRBV12-4 and TRBJ1-2; no firm D call. V lost 5 bases to trimming and J lost 0 bases, with 10 bases between them. The CDR3 contains 14 residues. The CDR3 region has the DNA TGTGCCAGCAGTCTCTTATCAGCTAACTATGGCTACACCTTC. Translating it yields CASSLLSANYGYTF.

This clonotype showed up just once. A read error may account for a junction end that differs from germline. The J gene is TRBJ2-1, the V gene TRBV12-5; D is possibly TRBD1 (5 bases). In germline, CDR1 is LGHNT, CDR2 FRNRAP. The CDR3 consists of 16 residues. In DNA form, the CDR3 reads TGTGCTAGTGGTTTGGTACGGGCAGGGTCCTTCAATGAGCAGTTCTTC. Amino acid sequence: CASGLVRAGSFNEQFF.

This clonotype was picked up one time. V gene TRBV5-1 combines with J gene TRBJ1-2; D is uncertain. The CDR3 runs to 12 residues. Germline CDR1 reads SGHRS; CDR2 reads YFSETQ. V lost 7 bases to trimming and J lost 2 bases, with 9 bases between them. This CDR3 is CASAPGNYGYTF. DNA for the CDR3: TGCGCCAGCGCGCCGGGGAACTATGGCTACACCTTC.

In its sample, this clonotype was seen a few times. This chain connects TRBV7-8 to TRBJ1-4; D gene uncertain. The V and J ends lost 3 bases and 7 bases respectively, with 15 bases between them. The CDR3 extends over 15 amino acids. Germline assignment: CDR1 SGHVS and CDR2 FQNEAQ. This CDR3 reads CASSLSGSRTEKLFF. CDR3 sequence (DNA): TGTGCCAGCAGCTTGTCGGGCTCGAGAACTGAAAAACTGTTTTTT.

The chain employs TRBV7-8 and TRBJ2-5; 14 positions match TRBD2. V was clipped by 4 bases and J by 5 bases; unmatched bases: 6. This CDR3 has 16 amino acids. Germline CDR1 and CDR2: SGHVS and FQNEAQ. This chain's CDR3 is CASSSGLAGVGETQYF. The DNA for the CDR3 is TGTGCCAGCAGCTCGGGACTAGCGGGAGTTGGGGAGACCCAGTACTTC.

This clonotype was seen at least ten times. The chain uses TRBV19 and TRBJ1-5; no firm D call. From germline, CDR1 is LNHDA and CDR2 SQIVND (reference sequence). This CDR3 spans 16 amino acids. V lost 3 bases and J 8 bases, leaving 20 bases between the germline ends. CDR3 sequence (DNA): TGTGCCAGTAGTATGGCGCCGGCCGAGACCCGAAAGCCCCAGCATTTT. Protein: CASSMAPAETRKPQHF.

This clonotype showed up many times. The rearrangement uses TRBV19 and TRBJ1-1; a possible D gene is TRBD1 (5 bases). Trimming shortened V by 7 bases and J by 4 bases, and 19 bases separated the two germline ends. Germline CDR1 LNHDA, CDR2 SQIVND (reference sequence). This CDR3 region has 15 residues. As DNA, the CDR3 is TGTGCCAGTACCATTAGGCCGGGGGGATCCACTGAAGCTTTCTTT. Translating gives CASTIRPGGSTEAFF.

The chain uses TRBV14 and TRBJ2-5, with TRBD2 matching over 9 bases. The germline V gene encodes CDR1 SGHDN and CDR2 FVKESK. The CDR3 is 15 residues long. With V trimmed by 2 bases and J by 5 bases, 6 bases remained unmatched. The CDR3 region has the DNA TGTGCCAGCAGCCAACTAGCGGGATTTATCGAGACCCAGTACTTC. This codes for CASSQLAGFIETQYF. The whole variable domain, filled in from reference TRBV14 and TRBJ2-5, reads EAGVTQFPSHSVIEKGQTVTLRCDPISGHDNLYWYRRVMGKEIKFLLHFVKESKQDESGMPNNRFLAERTGGTYSTLKVQPAELEDSGVYFCASSQLAGFIETQYFGPGTRLLVL.